The source of this T cell receptor beta chain is a study of T cell repertoires in cytomegalovirus infection. This clonotype was observed at least ten times. TCRdb redid the calling of the reads with MiXCR, one entry per CDR3 protein. The sample lists 500,000 to 600,000 distinct CDR3 sequences, approximately 15% seen once, with more than 20% in the top ten. The CDR3 contains 16 residues. V lost 3 bases and J lost 3, with 17 bases in between. The TCR sequence derives from a human donor in good health (CMV status not recorded). Some clones in this sample may be carry-over from other donors' samples. The rearrangement joins TRBV12-3 or TRBV12-4 to TRBJ1-2; D call uncertain. The sample consisted of CD8+ T cells from PBMCs. This CDR3 reads CASSFPTEKRDYGYTF. The CDR3 nucleotides are TGTGCCAGCAGTTTCCCGACGGAGAAACGCGACTATGGCTACACCTTC.